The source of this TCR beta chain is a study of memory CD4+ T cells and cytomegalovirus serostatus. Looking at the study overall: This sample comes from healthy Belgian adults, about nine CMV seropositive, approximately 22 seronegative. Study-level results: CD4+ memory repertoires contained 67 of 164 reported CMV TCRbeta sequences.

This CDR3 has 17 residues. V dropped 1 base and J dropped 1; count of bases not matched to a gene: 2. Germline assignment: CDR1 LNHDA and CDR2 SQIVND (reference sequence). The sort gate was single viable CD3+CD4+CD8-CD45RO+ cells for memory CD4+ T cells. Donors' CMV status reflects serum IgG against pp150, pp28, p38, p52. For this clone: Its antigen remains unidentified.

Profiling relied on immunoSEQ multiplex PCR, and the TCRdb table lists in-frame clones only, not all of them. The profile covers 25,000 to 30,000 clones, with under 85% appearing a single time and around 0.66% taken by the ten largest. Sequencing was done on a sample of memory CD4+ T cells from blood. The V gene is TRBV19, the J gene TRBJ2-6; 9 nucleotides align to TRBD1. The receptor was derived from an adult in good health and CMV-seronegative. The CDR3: CASSIVTGGSGANVLTF. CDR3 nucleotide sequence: TGTGCCAGTAGTATAGTGACAGGGGGTTCTGGGGCCAACGTCCTGACTTTC.